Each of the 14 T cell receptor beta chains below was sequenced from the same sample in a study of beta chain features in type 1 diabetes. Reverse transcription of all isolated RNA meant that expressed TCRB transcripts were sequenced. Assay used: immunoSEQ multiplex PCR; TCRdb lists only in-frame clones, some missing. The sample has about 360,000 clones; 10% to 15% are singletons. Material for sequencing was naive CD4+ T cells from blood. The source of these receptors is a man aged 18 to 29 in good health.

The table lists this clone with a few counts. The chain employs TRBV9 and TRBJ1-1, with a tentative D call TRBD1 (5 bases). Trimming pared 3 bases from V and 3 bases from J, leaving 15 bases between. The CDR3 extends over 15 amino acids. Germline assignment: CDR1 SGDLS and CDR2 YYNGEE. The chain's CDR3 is CASSARAGQDTEAFF. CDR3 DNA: TGTGCCAGCAGCGCCCGTGCGGGGCAGGACACTGAAGCTTTCTTT.

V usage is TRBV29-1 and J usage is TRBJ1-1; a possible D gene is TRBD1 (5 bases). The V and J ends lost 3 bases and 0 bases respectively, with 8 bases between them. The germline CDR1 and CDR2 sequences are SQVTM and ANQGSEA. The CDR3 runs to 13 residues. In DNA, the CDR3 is TGCAGCGTTGATGGGGGGTTGAACACTGAAGCTTTCTTT. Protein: CSVDGGLNTEAFF.

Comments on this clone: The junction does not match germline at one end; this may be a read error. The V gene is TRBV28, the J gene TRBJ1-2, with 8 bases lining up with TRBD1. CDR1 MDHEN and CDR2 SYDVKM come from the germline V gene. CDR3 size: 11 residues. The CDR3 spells CASSLRTGIIF. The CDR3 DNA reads TGTGCCAGCAGTCTTCGGACAGGGATCATCTTC.

CDR3 coding DNA: TGTGCCACCGCTCGGGACAGGGCCTACGAGCAGTACTTC. As protein: CATARDRAYEQYF. The chain links TRBV15 to TRBJ2-7; 9 bases fit TRBD1. The CDR3 sequence is 13 residues long. CDR1 LNHNV and CDR2 YYDKDF come from the germline V gene (reference sequence). The J segment lost 2 bases and the V segment lost 8 bases, leaving 4 bases of the junction unmatched. The full variable domain, in which reference TRBV15 and TRBJ2-7 provide the parts outside the CDR3, is DAMVIQNPRYQVTQFGKPVTLSCSQTLNHNVMYWYQQKSSQAPKLLFHYYDKDFNNEADTPDNFQSRRPNTSFCFLDIRSPGLGDTAMYLCATARDRAYEQYFGPGTRLTVT.

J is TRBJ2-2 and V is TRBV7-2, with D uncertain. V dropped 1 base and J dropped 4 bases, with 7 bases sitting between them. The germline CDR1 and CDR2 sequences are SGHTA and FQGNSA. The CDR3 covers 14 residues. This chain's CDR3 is CASSLVEVTGELFF. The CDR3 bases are TGTGCCAGCAGCTTAGTTGAGGTCACCGGGGAGCTGTTTTTT.

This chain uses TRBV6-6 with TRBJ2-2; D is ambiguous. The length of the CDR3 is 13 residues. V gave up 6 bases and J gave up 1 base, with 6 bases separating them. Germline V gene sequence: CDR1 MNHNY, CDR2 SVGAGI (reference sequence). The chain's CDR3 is CASRTQNTGELFF. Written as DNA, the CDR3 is TGTGCCAGCAGAACTCAGAACACCGGGGAGCTGTTTTTT.

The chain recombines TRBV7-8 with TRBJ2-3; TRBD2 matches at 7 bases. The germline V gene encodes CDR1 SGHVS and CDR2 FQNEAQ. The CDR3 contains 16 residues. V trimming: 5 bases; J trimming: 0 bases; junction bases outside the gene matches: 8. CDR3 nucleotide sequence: TGTGCCAGCAGCGGCGGGAGATTCTCTAGCACAGATACGCAGTATTTT. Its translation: CASSGGRFSSTDTQYF.

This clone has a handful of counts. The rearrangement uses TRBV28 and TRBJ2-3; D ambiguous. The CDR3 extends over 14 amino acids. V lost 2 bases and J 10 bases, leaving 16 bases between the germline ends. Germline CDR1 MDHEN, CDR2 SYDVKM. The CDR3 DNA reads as TGTGCCAGCAGTTTAGGGCCCCACCCTAAATCGCAGTATTTT. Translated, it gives CASSLGPHPKSQYF.

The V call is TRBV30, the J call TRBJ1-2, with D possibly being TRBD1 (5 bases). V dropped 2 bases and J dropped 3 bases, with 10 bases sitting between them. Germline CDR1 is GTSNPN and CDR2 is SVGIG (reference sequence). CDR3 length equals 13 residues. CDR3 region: CAWSQGRDYGYTF. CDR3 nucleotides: TGTGCCTGGAGTCAGGGAAGGGACTATGGCTACACCTTC.

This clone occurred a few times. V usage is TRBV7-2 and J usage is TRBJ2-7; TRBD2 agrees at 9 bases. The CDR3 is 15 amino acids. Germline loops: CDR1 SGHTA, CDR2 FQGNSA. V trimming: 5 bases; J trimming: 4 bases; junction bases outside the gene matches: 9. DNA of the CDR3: TGTGCCAGCAGCCCCTCTAGCGGGATATATTACGAGCAGTACTTC. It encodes CASSPSSGIYYEQYF.

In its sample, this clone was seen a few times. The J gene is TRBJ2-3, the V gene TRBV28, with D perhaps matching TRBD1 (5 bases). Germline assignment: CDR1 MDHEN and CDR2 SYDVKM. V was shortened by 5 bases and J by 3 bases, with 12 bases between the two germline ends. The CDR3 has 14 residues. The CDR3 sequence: CASSEPSGTDTQYF. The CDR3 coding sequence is TGTGCCAGCAGTGAGCCCTCAGGGACAGATACGCAGTATTTT.

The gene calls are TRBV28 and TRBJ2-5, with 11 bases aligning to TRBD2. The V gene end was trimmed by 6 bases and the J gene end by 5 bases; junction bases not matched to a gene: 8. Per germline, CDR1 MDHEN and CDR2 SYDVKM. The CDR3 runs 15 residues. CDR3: CASRTITSGSETQYF. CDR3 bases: TGTGCCAGCAGGACCATCACTAGCGGGAGTGAGACCCAGTACTTC.

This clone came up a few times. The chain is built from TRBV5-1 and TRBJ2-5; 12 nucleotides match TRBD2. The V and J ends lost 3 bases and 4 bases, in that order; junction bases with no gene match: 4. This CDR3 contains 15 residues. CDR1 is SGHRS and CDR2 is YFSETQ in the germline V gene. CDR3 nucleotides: TGCGCCAGCAGCTCAGAACTAGCGGGGGGAGAGACCCAGTACTTC. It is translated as CASSSELAGGETQYF.

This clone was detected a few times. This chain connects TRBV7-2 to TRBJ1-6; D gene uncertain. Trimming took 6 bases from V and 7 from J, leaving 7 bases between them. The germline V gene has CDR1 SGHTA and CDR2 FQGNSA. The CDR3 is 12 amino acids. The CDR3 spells CASRAGNSPLHF. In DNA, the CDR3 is TGTGCCAGCAGGGCCGGGAATTCACCCCTCCACTTT.